The rows below give T cell receptor beta chains drawn from one sample of a study of blood T cells in healthy people across ages. One entry per CDR3 protein results from TCRdb running MiXCR on the 5' RACE reads. The sample yields 1.5 million to 2 million distinct CDR3 sequences, 39% seen once. Material: blood. The receptors stem from a human donor in good health. Each CDR3 is given without its conserved first and last residue.

TRBV18	TRBJ2-5	ASSQGVAGTGEQY
TRBV7-2	TRBJ2-1	ASSLDPARSYNEQF
TRBV29-1	TRBJ2-1	SVASYEQF
TRBV7-2	TRBJ2-3	ASSPHGWSTDTQY
TRBV7-8	TRBJ1-1	ASSLAGRNRGAF
TRBV7-2	TRBJ2-5	ASSLGTGMETQY
TRBV9	TRBJ1-3	ASSGQVGNTIY
TRBV20-1	TRBJ2-7	SAGLFNEQY
TRBV12-3/TRBV12-4	TRBJ1-2	ASSPTGAWGYT
TRBV7-8	TRBJ2-5	ASSLGGFAQETQY
TRBV10-3	TRBJ2-5	AISAGQETQY
TRBV5-1	TRBJ1-1	ASSLTRQLNTEAF
TRBV27	TRBJ1-5	ASRREHNQPQH
TRBV6-2/TRBV6-3	TRBJ2-4	ASSPRGLASNIQY
TRBV3-1	TRBJ1-5	ASSWDGESNQPQH
TRBV20-1	TRBJ1-4	SARLTWGDTTNEKLF
TRBV6-5	TRBJ2-7	ASSPSELYEQY
TRBV15	TRBJ1-3	ATSRGAGAFGNTIY
TRBV6-2/TRBV6-3	TRBJ1-2	ASSSTATPYGYT
TRBV20-1	TRBJ1-1	SARDSQNTEAF
TRBV27	TRBJ2-1	ASSLGRGRINEQF
TRBV2	TRBJ2-3	ASSARRQVTDTQY
TRBV9	TRBJ2-7	ASSVRSGAGEYEQY
TRBV20-1	TRBJ2-4	SARWEAGNIQY
TRBV7-2	TRBJ2-2	ASSPRRTGEPF